The T cell receptor beta chain described here comes from a study of blood T cell repertoires in COVID-19. Whole-study context: There were acute and convalescent COVID-19 samples, and they came from the United States, Italy and Spain. T cells, B-cell-depleted T cells, or PBMCs supplied cDNA or gDNA.

This clone was detected a few times. The germline V gene encodes CDR1 KGHSH and CDR2 LQKENI. V shed 4 bases and J shed 3 bases, with 13 bases lying between them. This CDR3 comprises 16 residues. Original processing notes: Amplification of reference gene primers provided the estimated nucleated cell counts. TCRdb's table, derived via immunoSEQ multiplex PCR, lists solely in-frame clones and lacks some. D and trimming come from the DNA, and the V and J calls and clone size come from that table. The sample holds 55,000 to 70,000 clones; around 90% are singletons and the top ten take 20% to 25%. The sample taken for sequencing was peripheral blood. V and J are TRBV18 and TRBJ1-6; D might be TRBD1 (5 bases). The receptor was derived from a woman older than 75 with COVID-19, enrolled during active disease. The CDR3 coding sequence is TGTGCCAGCTCACAGCGGGGAGGGGACTATAATTCACCCCTCCACTTT. Its protein product is CASSQRGGDYNSPLHF.